The 29 T cell receptor beta chains below were found in one sample sequenced in a study of T cell clonality in common variable immunodeficiency. Assay used: immunoSEQ multiplex PCR; TCRdb lists only in-frame clones, some missing. This repertoire holds tens of thousands of clones, and none appear only once. The sample consisted of peripheral blood mononuclear cells. These TCRs come from a person aged 18 to 70 in good health.

This clone occurred many times. With the read ending 3 residues before the CDR3 end, the germline J gene is used to fill in that end. The V gene is TRBV5-6, the J gene TRBJ2-3; a weak D match, TRBD1 (6 bases). CDR3 size: 13 residues. Germline CDR1 and CDR2: SGHDT and YYEEEE. The ends were cut back, 4 bases at V and 4 bases at J, with 10 bases in the middle. CDR3 DNA, as far as it was read: TGTGCCAGCAGCCTGAACAGGGCAGATACG. Residues: CASSLNRADT. The full CDR3 sequence reads CASSLNRADTQYF. Looking up the rest from reference TRBV5-6 and TRBJ2-3 gives the full variable domain: DAGVTQSPTHLIKTRGQQVTLRCSPKSGHDTVSWYQQALGQGPQFIFQYYEEEERQRGNFPDRFSGHQFPNYSSELNVNALLLGDSALYLCASSLNRADTQYFGPGTRLTVL.

This clone has a count of ten or more. The read gets to within 3 residues of the CDR3 end, and the germline J gene fills in the rest. The rearrangement joins TRBV19 to TRBJ2-1; 10 bases are shared with TRBD2. Germline lookup yields CDR1 LNHDA and CDR2 SQIVND (reference sequence). This CDR3 comprises 16 residues. V shed 6 bases, J shed 0 bases, and the junction held 5 bases outside the gene matches. The CDR3 DNA, read in part, is TGTGCCAGTAGCGTGACTAGCGGGTCCTCCTACAATGAG. It translates to CASSVTSGSSYNE. The full CDR3 is CASSVTSGSSYNEQFF.

The table lists this clone with many counts. The CDR3 end falls 3 residues outside the read, so it is completed with the germline J gene. The chain combines TRBV4-2 with TRBJ2-3, with 7 bases aligning to TRBD2. The CDR3 runs 19 residues. The germline V gene encodes CDR1 LGHNA and CDR2 YNFKEQ. Trimming removed 3 bases from V and 4 bases from J; junction bases left unmatched: 19. CDR3 amino acids: CASSHWTSGVEVGADTQYF. The covered CDR3 bases are TGTGCCAGCAGCCATTGGACCAGCGGGGTAGAAGTAGGCGCAGATACG.

This clone was counted many times. The observed sequence ends 3 residues before the CDR3 terminus, with the missing tail filled in from the germline J gene. The rearrangement joins TRBV2 to TRBJ2-3; D call uncertain. The germline CDR1 and CDR2 sequences are SNHLY and FYNNEI. This CDR3 is built from 10 residues. The germline V and J ends were trimmed by 6 bases and 6 bases, with 4 bases remaining between them. The CDR3 bases that were read are TGTGCCAGCAGGGCCGATACG. Translation gives CASRADT. The complete CDR3 sequence is CASRADTQYF.

This clone was seen many times. From the germline J gene comes the end of the CDR3, since the read stops 3 residues before it. V is TRBV2 and J is TRBJ2-2; D is perhaps TRBD1 or TRBD2 (5 bases each). V was shortened by 6 bases and J by 7 bases, with 12 bases between the two germline ends. Germline V gene data show CDR1 as SNHLY and CDR2 as FYNNEI. CDR3 length equals 13 residues. CDR3 bases read: TGTGCCAGCAGCGGTGAGGGGATCGGGGAG. Translation gives CASSGEGIGE. The whole CDR3 region reads CASSGEGIGELFF.

This clone was recorded at least ten times. The CDR3 end falls 3 residues outside the read, so it is completed with the germline J gene. This sequence joins TRBV7-9 and TRBJ1-2; D is possibly TRBD1 (6 bases). The CDR3 length is 15 residues. CDR1 SEHNR and CDR2 FQNEAQ come from the germline V gene (reference sequence). The ends were cut back, 5 bases at V and 3 bases at J, with 16 bases in the middle. Partial CDR3 DNA: TGTGCCAGCAGCCCCCTGGCAGGGGATTACTATGGC. Its protein is CASSPLAGDYYG. Given in full, the CDR3 is CASSPLAGDYYGYTF.

This clone was detected ten times or more. The read comes to an end 3 residues before the CDR3 does, leaving the germline J gene to fill in the end. This sequence joins TRBV29-1 and TRBJ2-7; maybe TRBD1 (6 bases). V dropped 2 bases and J dropped 4 bases, with 15 bases sitting between them. CDR3 length: 14 amino acids. The V gene's germline CDR1 is SQVTM and CDR2 ANQGSEA. The sequenced CDR3 bases are TGCAGCGTTGAAATACCAGGGGAGTTTTACGAG. Translating gives CSVEIPGEFYE. The full CDR3 sequence reads CSVEIPGEFYEQYF.

The table lists this clone with many counts. The read comes to an end 3 residues before the CDR3 does, leaving the germline J gene to fill in the end. The chain links TRBV20-1 to TRBJ1-2, with 8 bases matching TRBD1. J lost 1 base, V lost 0 bases, and 4 bases had no gene match. CDR1 DFQATT and CDR2 SNEGSKA come from the germline V gene (reference sequence). The CDR3 sequence is 15 residues long. The part of the CDR3 DNA that was read is TGCAGTGCTAGAGACGAGGACAGGGTTAACTATGGC. Translating it yields CSARDEDRVNYG. The entire CDR3 sequence reads CSARDEDRVNYGYTF.

Details on this clone: The read ends 3 residues before the CDR3 terminus; that terminus is restored from the germline J gene. The gene calls are TRBV19 and TRBJ2-3, with 8 bases that match TRBD2. Germline loops: CDR1 LNHDA, CDR2 SQIVND (reference sequence). This CDR3 has 13 residues. CDR3 in amino acids: CASSPGGDQPQYF. The part of the CDR3 DNA that was read is TGTGCCAGTAGTCCCGGGGGGGATCAGCCG.

This clone was seen repeatedly, ten times or more. The CDR3 extends 3 residues past the end of the read, so its final part is completed from the germline J gene. The J gene is TRBJ1-3, the V gene TRBV29-1, with TRBD1 as a possible D gene (5 bases). Trimming pared 6 bases from V and 0 bases from J, leaving 12 bases between. Per germline, CDR1 SQVTM and CDR2 ANQGSEA. This CDR3 is 14 amino acids long. CDR3 DNA (partial): TGCAGCGTCGGGGGGACCAGCTCTGGAAACACC. This gives the protein CSVGGTSSGNT. The entire CDR3 protein reads CSVGGTSSGNTIYF.

This clone has a count of ten or more. The read terminates 3 residues before the CDR3 end, so the remaining end is supplied by the germline J gene. The V and J genes are TRBV20-1 and TRBJ2-1, with 9 nucleotides matching TRBD2. The V gene's germline CDR1 is DFQATT and CDR2 SNEGSKA (reference sequence). V shed 2 bases and J 4 bases; nucleotides not matched to a gene: 3. The CDR3 covers 14 residues. CDR3 DNA, as far as it was read: TGCAGTGCTAGATCCAGCGGGGGGTACAATGAG. Amino acids: CSARSSGGYNE. From start to end, the CDR3 is CSARSSGGYNEQFF.

Many counts were recorded for this clone. The CDR3 end lies 3 residues beyond the end of the read and is filled in from the germline J gene. The V call is TRBV5-1, the J call TRBJ2-2; 9 bases are a match to TRBD1. J gave up 6 bases and V 3 bases, and 9 bases lay outside the gene matches. The CDR3 has 16 amino acids. Germline V gene lookup returns CDR1 SGHRS and CDR2 YFSETQ. The CDR3 here is CASSYRRDRAAGELFF. Incomplete CDR3 DNA: TGCGCCAGCAGCTACAGACGGGACAGGGCGGCCGGGGAG.

This clone was counted at least ten times. Read sequence stops 3 residues before the CDR3 end, and the germline J gene provides the missing end. V usage is TRBV12-3 or TRBV12-4 and J usage is TRBJ1-4; a possible D gene is TRBD1 (6 bases). CDR3 length equals 14 residues. Trimming shortened V by 5 bases and J by 4 bases, and 11 bases separated the two germline ends. The CDR3 loop reads CASSGQGINEKLFF. Partial CDR3 DNA: TGTGCCAGCAGTGGCCAGGGGATTAATGAAAAA.

This clone was observed at least ten times. The read stops 3 residues short of the end of the CDR3; the missing end is completed from the germline J gene. The chain joins TRBV18 to TRBJ2-4, with TRBD2 identical over 7 bases. This CDR3 comprises 17 residues. Unmatched junction bases numbered 6, after V lost 1 base and J lost 0 bases. Germline V gene sequence: CDR1 KGHSH, CDR2 LQKENI. The CDR3 sequence: CASSPRGGHSAKNIQYF. CDR3 bases read: TGTGCCAGCTCACCACGCGGGGGTCACTCAGCCAAAAACATT.

This clone was seen at least ten times. The read terminates 3 residues before the CDR3 end, so the remaining end is supplied by the germline J gene. The chain combines TRBV5-1 with TRBJ2-7; D not resolved. The CDR3 runs 14 residues. The germline V gene has CDR1 SGHRS and CDR2 YFSETQ. Trimming shortened V by 4 bases and J by 1 base, and 12 bases separated the two germline ends. The CDR3 loop is CASSPQENSYEQYF. The covered CDR3 bases are TGCGCCAGCAGCCCTCAGGAAAATTCCTACGAG.

At least ten counts were recorded for this clone. With the read ending 3 residues before the CDR3 end, the germline J gene is used to fill in that end. The chain links TRBV7-9 to TRBJ2-7; TRBD1 is a possible D gene (6 bases). The CDR3 totals 13 residues. Germline CDR1 is SEHNR and CDR2 is FQNEAQ (reference sequence). The germline V and J ends were trimmed by 5 bases and 4 bases, with 12 bases remaining between them. CDR3 DNA (partial): TGTGCCAGCAGCCGACAGGAATCTTACGAG. Translation: CASSRQESYE. The CDR3 reads in full as CASSRQESYEQYF. Based on the CDR3 plus reference TRBV7-9 and TRBJ2-7, the full variable domain is DTGVSQNPRHKITKRGQNVTFRCDPISEHNRLYWYRQTLGQGPEFLTYFQNEAQLEKSRLLSDRFSAERPKGSFSTLEIQRTEQGDSAMYLCASSRQESYEQYFGPGTRLTVT.

This clone has at least ten counts. The read gets to within 3 residues of the CDR3 end, and the germline J gene fills in the rest. The chain uses TRBV5-1 and TRBJ1-3, with 9 bases aligning to TRBD1. The CDR3 loop spans 16 amino acids. Trimming cost V 0 bases and J 4 bases; bases outside gene matches: 5. CDR1 is SGHRS, CDR2 YFSETQ, per germline. CDR3 residues: CASSLGTGDAGNTIYF. The CDR3 DNA, read in part, is TGCGCCAGCAGCTTGGGGACAGGGGATGCCGGAAACACC.

This clone was picked up many times. The read is 3 residues too short to cover the CDR3 end, so that end is filled in from the germline J gene. The chain carries TRBV2 and TRBJ2-7, with a possible D match to TRBD2 (9 bases). This CDR3 has 18 amino acids. Per germline, CDR1 SNHLY and CDR2 FYNNEI. The V end lost 6 bases, the J end lost 3 bases, and 27 bases lay between the germline ends. Incomplete CDR3 DNA: TGTGCCAGCAGCCCTCAGGGGGCGCGATTAGCGGGAGACTACGAG. Its translation is CASSPQGARLAGDYE. The CDR3 as a whole reads CASSPQGARLAGDYEQYF.

This clone was observed many times. The missing CDR3 end, 3 residues past where the read stops, is filled in from the germline J gene. J is TRBJ1-5 and V is TRBV20-1; D uncertain. CDR3 size: 16 residues. The ends were cut back, 2 bases at V and 2 bases at J, with 16 bases in the middle. Germline CDR1 DFQATT, CDR2 SNEGSKA (reference sequence). The DNA read from the CDR3 is TGCAGTGCTAGACGGCGGAACATCCTTGGCAATCAGCCC. Encoded protein: CSARRRNILGNQP. The complete CDR3 reads CSARRRNILGNQPQHF.

This clone showed up many times. The read halts 3 residues ahead of the CDR3 end, with the missing end drawn from the germline J gene. This sequence joins TRBV10-3 and TRBJ2-7, with 7 bases matching TRBD2. CDR3 length: 15 amino acids. Germline trimming cut 1 base from V and 1 base from J; bases unmatched to any gene: 4. Looked up from germline, CDR1 is ENHRY and CDR2 is SYGVKD. The covered CDR3 bases are TGTGCCATCAGTGAGTGGGGAGGGGTATCCTACGAG. The encoded protein is CAISEWGGVSYE. The whole CDR3 protein is CAISEWGGVSYEQYF.

This clone was picked up many times. The CDR3 sequence is CASSPTSERTDTQYF. CDR3 DNA (partial): TGTGCCAGCAGCCCTACCAGCGAACGCACAGATACG. The V gene is TRBV7-8, the J gene TRBJ2-3, with D unresolved. The read ends 3 residues before the CDR3 terminus; that terminus is restored from the germline J gene. V was cut by 5 bases and J by 1 base, with 13 bases left in between. CDR1 SGHVS and CDR2 FQNEAQ come from the germline V gene. The CDR3 covers 15 residues.

This clone was found many times. The read terminates 3 residues before the CDR3 end, so the remaining end is supplied by the germline J gene. The chain has TRBV28 and TRBJ2-1; 8 bases line up with TRBD2. The J segment lost 8 bases and the V segment lost 4 bases, leaving 10 bases of the junction unmatched. Germline CDR1 reads MDHEN; CDR2 reads SYDVKM. The CDR3 spans 15 residues. CDR3 DNA, as far as it was read: TGTGCCAGCAGTTCCCGGACTAGCAAGGGGGATGAG. This translates into CASSSRTSKGDE. The entire CDR3 protein reads CASSSRTSKGDEQFF.

This clone was counted many times. The observed sequence ends 3 residues before the CDR3 terminus, with the missing tail filled in from the germline J gene. The chain carries TRBV5-1 and TRBJ2-7, with 7 bases lining up with TRBD2. Germline lookup yields CDR1 SGHRS and CDR2 YFSETQ. The trim removed 0 bases at V and 0 bases at J, leaving 0 bases unmatched. The CDR3 runs 14 residues. CDR3: CASSLERGSYEQYF. The sequenced CDR3 bases are TGCGCCAGCAGCTTGGAGCGGGGCTCCTACGAG. The full variable domain, rest sourced from reference TRBV5-1 and TRBJ2-7, is KAGVTQTPRYLIKTRGQQVTLSCSPISGHRSVSWYQQTPGQGLQFLFEYFSETQRNKGNFPGRFSGRQFSNSRSEMNVSTLELGDSALYLCASSLERGSYEQYFGPGTRLTVT.

In this sample, this clone turned up a few times. The read terminates 3 residues ahead of where the CDR3 ends, so the germline J gene completes it. V gene TRBV20-1 combines with J gene TRBJ2-7; TRBD2 matches at 7 bases. The CDR3 covers 15 residues. Germline assignment: CDR1 DFQATT and CDR2 SNEGSKA (reference sequence). Trimming at V came to 6 bases and at J to 4 bases, leaving 15 bases not matched to a gene. CDR3 sequence reads: CSAGGISESSYEQYF. The part of the CDR3 DNA that was read is TGCAGTGCCGGGGGGATATCGGAGAGCTCGTACGAG.

This clone was recorded at least ten times. The CDR3 extends 3 residues past the end of the read, so its final part is completed from the germline J gene. The V gene is TRBV19, the J gene TRBJ1-1; TRBD1 matches 11 bases. V trimming: 6 bases; J trimming: 3 bases; junction bases outside the gene matches: 6. The CDR3 covers 15 residues. Per germline, CDR1 LNHDA and CDR2 SQIVND (reference sequence). The CDR3 DNA, read in part, is TGTGCCAGTAGATGGGGACAGGGGGAATACACTGAA. This sequence encodes CASRWGQGEYTE. The entire CDR3 protein reads CASRWGQGEYTEAFF. The full variable domain, rest sourced from reference TRBV19 and TRBJ1-1, is DGGITQSPKYLFRKEGQNVTLSCEQNLNHDAMYWYRQDPGQGLRLIYYSQIVNDFQKGDIAEGYSVSREKKESFPLTVTSAQKNPTAFYLCASRWGQGEYTEAFFGQGTRLTVV.

The sample holds many counts of this clone. With the read ending 3 residues before the CDR3 end, the germline J gene is used to fill in that end. The chain joins TRBV20-1 to TRBJ2-1; no clear D. The CDR3 length is 10 residues. V was clipped by 7 bases and J by 7 bases, with 8 bases between them. Germline-derived CDR1 and CDR2 are DFQATT and SNEGSKA (reference sequence). CDR3 in amino acids: CSVTTNEQFF. The part of the CDR3 DNA that was read is TGCAGTGTTACAACGAATGAG.

This clone was recorded many times. The read falls 3 residues short of the CDR3 end, and the missing part is taken from the germline J gene. J is TRBJ1-5 and V is TRBV28; possible D gene TRBD1, 5 bases. There are 15 residues in the CDR3. Trimming took 2 bases from V and 4 from J, leaving 12 bases between them. Germline loops: CDR1 MDHEN, CDR2 SYDVKM. CDR3 DNA (partial): TGTGCCAGCAGTTTAAGCGGGGGGGGAAATCAGCCC. It specifies CASSLSGGGNQP. The whole CDR3 protein reads CASSLSGGGNQPQHF.

A few counts support this clone. Sequencing ends 3 residues short of the CDR3 end; the germline J gene provides the rest. The rearrangement links TRBV18 to TRBJ2-2; D is uncertain. Germline CDR1 reads KGHSH; CDR2 reads LQKENI. The CDR3 is 16 residues long. Trimming pared 2 bases from V and 1 base from J, leaving 11 bases between. CDR3 sequence: CASSPLIQRNTGELFF. The part of the CDR3 DNA that was read is TGTGCCAGCTCACCATTAATACAGAGGAACACCGGGGAG. Full variable domain (remainder filled in from reference TRBV18 and TRBJ2-2): NAGVMQNPRHLVRRRGQEARLRCSPMKGHSHVYWYRQLPEEGLKFMVYLQKENIIDESGMPKERFSAEFPKEGPSILRIQQVVRGDSAAYFCASSPLIQRNTGELFFGEGSRLTVL.

This clone was counted many times. The read gets to within 3 residues of the CDR3 end, and the germline J gene fills in the rest. The chain links TRBV7-6 to TRBJ2-1; 9 bases fit TRBD1. V was pared by 4 bases and J by 5 bases, with 9 bases of the junction left unmatched. Germline CDR1 and CDR2: SGHVS and FNYEAQ. The CDR3 extends over 16 amino acids. The CDR3 sequence is CASSSWDRAPNNEQFF. The part of the CDR3 DNA that was read is TGTGCCAGCAGCTCCTGGGACAGGGCCCCGAACAATGAG.